This T cell receptor (beta chain) was observed in a study of early T cells in non-severe SARS-CoV-2 infection. TCRdb independently ran MiXCR on the 5' RACE reads; one entry per CDR3 protein. This table has over 75,000 distinct CDR3 sequences, over 10% appearing once. This clonotype has ten or more counts. Germline V lookup: CDR1 SGHAT, CDR2 FQNNGV. V gave up 8 bases and J gave up 4 bases, with 21 bases separating them. CDR3 length: 16 residues. This chain joins TRBV11-2 and TRBJ2-1; the D is unclear. Sequencing was performed on whole blood. The sequence was obtained from an adult who was a healthcare worker with PCR-confirmed SARS-CoV-2 infection or an uninfected control (not recorded which). CDR3 protein: CASAGRVRQRYNEQFF. The CDR3 nucleotides are TGTGCCAGCGCAGGTCGGGTCCGGCAAAGGTACAATGAGCAGTTCTTC.